This note documents a single T cell receptor (beta chain) sequence. This sample includes further DNA sequences coding for the same CDR3. The CDR3 covers 13 residues. Germline V lookup: CDR1 GTSNPN, CDR2 SVGIG (reference sequence). V lost 0 bases and J lost 1, with 6 bases in between. Symptom resolution, clearance, or two negative PCRs marked the recovered donors of Cohort 3. This record belongs to a study of blood T cell repertoires in COVID-19. At the level of the study: PBMCs, B-cell-depleted T cells, or T cells provided the cDNA or gDNA that made up the material.

Measured with immunoSEQ multiplex PCR; TCRdb has only the in-frame clones, and not every one. The repertoire holds a few hundred thousand clones, with 70% to 90% as singletons. Source material: PBMCs or T cells enriched from blood (not recorded which). This TCR derives from a woman in her 30s who had recovered from COVID-19. The chain is built from TRBV30 and TRBJ1-1; the D gene is possibly TRBD1 (5 bases). The DNA for the CDR3 is TGTGCCTGGAGTGTCCAGGGGAACACTGAAGCTTTCTTT. It is translated as CAWSVQGNTEAFF.